Given below is one T cell receptor (beta chain) in context. Which antigen it targets is not known. The record has no base qualities; no much larger clone is one base away. The library was produced with 5' RACE. Sequencing was carried out with an Illumina HiSeq 2500. The second PCR ran for about 7 to 11 cycles and used a J-beta primer mix along with a sample-barcoded 5' primer. Each TCR beta cDNA molecule received a unique molecular identifier from a template-switch 5' adaptor carrying 12 random nucleotides. Each sample yielded at least 3 million CDR3-containing paired-end reads. The Mint cDNA synthesis kit, primed by a TRBC-specific oligonucleotide, was used to synthesize first-strand cDNA from all RNA. All cDNA was treated with uracil-DNA glycosylase and then went through a first 18-cycle PCR with the universal primers M1SS and BC2_uni_R. In the source study's methods: Each sample was normalized by randomly selecting 1 million high-quality reads, each carrying a distinct molecular identifier. Instead of being binned into consensus sequences, reads that shared molecular identifiers were thrown out. CDR3 identification, clonotype clustering and error correction used MiTCR with a Q25 quality threshold and the strictest error-elimination algorithm. Lower-bound total TCR beta diversity was estimated with a nonparametric unseen species model using Euler transformation. TCRdb reanalyzed the raw reads on its own, using fastp at Q25 for trimming and MiXCR for clone calling, and kept in-frame beta chains. Each CDR3 protein appears once, grouped with its most common genes and DNA. The V and J calls shown here were made by TCRdb, not taken from the authors' results. The table for this sample lists roughly 680,000 distinct CDR3 sequences; 52% of them were counted only once. 13% of the sample is in the top ten clones.

The sample is drawn from a study of blood T cells in healthy people across ages (dated by TCRdb to about 2015). Regarding the study in general: In model experiments, roughly one uniquely barcoded TCR beta cDNA molecule per two T cells was captured by template switching. The study measured age-related changes in TCR beta repertoire diversity using deep sequencing normalized with unique cDNA molecular identifiers. The donors were split into four age groups: young (average 16 years), middle-aged (39), aged (approximately 60) and long-lived (roughly 80). To avoid experimental bias, donors of different ages were randomly spread across the sequencing lanes. Using the same blood draw, the study looked at two additional independent replicas of 1 million unique cDNA reads for two donors, one aged 18 to 30 and the other aged 80 or older. Broad study findings and their caveats: The long-lived group showed more naive CD4+ T cells, fewer expanded clones and increased TCR diversity than the aged group, suggesting age selection. The CMV infection status of donors was not known, potentially confounding age-related changes in expanded clonotypes. Conclusive comparison of naive and antigen-experienced compartments was prevented by the profiling of bulk unsorted PBMCs. Observed TCR beta diversity per million T cells fell roughly linearly with age, and a significant reduction was already apparent by age about 38. Estimates of total diversity based on one million sequenced T cells were considered lower bounds and underestimates. The percentage of naive T cells measured by flow cytometry correlated strongly with observed TCR beta diversity.

Donors were a few dozen systemically healthy Caucasian individuals from Russia aged roughly 6 to 95 years. Ten milliliters of peripheral blood were drawn from each donor into EDTA-treated Vacutainer tubes. PBMCs were isolated by Ficoll-Paque density-gradient centrifugation, with at least 6 million obtained per sample. Trizol reagent was used to extract total RNA from PBMCs, with at least 5 micrograms per sample. The percentages of naive CD45RAhigh/CD27high T cells were determined by flow cytometry on a PBMC aliquot from every donor. This TCR derives from an elderly woman in good health. The sequencing sample was made of blood.

CDR3 region: CAIKGQEYNEQFF. In nucleotides, the sequence is TGTGCCATCAAGGGACAGGAGTACAATGAGCAGTTCTTC. The chain is assembled from TRBV10-3 and TRBJ2-1, with TRBD1 identical over 8 junction bases. CDR3 length: 13 amino acids, cysteine to phenylalanine. Left in the record is the CDR3 DNA by itself, 39 bases read in frame from the first base. V lost 7 bases and J lost 4 bases, and the count of bases not matched to a germline gene is 3. As encoded in the germline V gene, CDR1 is ENHRY while CDR2 is SYGVKD.